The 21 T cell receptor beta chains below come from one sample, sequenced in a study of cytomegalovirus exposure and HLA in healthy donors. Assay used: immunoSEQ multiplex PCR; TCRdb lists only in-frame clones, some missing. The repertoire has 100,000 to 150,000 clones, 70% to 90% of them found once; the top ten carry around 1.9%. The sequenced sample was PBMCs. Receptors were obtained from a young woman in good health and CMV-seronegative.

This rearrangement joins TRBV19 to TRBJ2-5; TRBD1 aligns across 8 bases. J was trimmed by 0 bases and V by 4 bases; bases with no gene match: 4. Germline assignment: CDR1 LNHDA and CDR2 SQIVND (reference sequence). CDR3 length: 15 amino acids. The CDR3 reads CASSTGGMDQETQYF. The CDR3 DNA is TGTGCCAGTAGTACAGGGGGCATGGACCAAGAGACCCAGTACTTC.

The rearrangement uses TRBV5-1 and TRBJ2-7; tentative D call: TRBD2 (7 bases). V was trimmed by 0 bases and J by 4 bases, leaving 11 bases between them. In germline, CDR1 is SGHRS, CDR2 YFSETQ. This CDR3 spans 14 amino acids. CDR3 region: CASSLEQGGYEQYF. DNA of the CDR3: TGCGCCAGCAGCTTGGAACAGGGAGGGTACGAGCAGTACTTC.

The CDR3 DNA sequence: TGCAGCGTTGCGGACCCCGGGGTGGGCAATGAGCAGTTCTTC. Its translation is CSVADPGVGNEQFF. The chain is built from TRBV29-1 and TRBJ2-1; the D gene is possibly TRBD2 (5 bases). This CDR3 is 14 amino acids long. V was cut by 4 bases and J by 6 bases, with 16 bases left in between. The germline gives CDR1 SQVTM, CDR2 ANQGSEA.

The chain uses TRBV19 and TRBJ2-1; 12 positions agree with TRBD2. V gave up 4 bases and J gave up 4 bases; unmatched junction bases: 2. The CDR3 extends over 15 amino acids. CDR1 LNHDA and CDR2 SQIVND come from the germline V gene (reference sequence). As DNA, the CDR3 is TGTGCCAGTAGTACAGGACTAGCGGGGTACAATGAGCAGTTCTTC. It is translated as CASSTGLAGYNEQFF.

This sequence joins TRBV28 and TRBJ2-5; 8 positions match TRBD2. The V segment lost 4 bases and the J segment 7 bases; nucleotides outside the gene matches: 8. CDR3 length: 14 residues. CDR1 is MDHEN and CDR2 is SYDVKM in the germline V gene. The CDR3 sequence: CASSSPAGVVTQYF. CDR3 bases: TGTGCCAGCAGTTCCCCAGCGGGGGTGGTGACCCAGTACTTC.

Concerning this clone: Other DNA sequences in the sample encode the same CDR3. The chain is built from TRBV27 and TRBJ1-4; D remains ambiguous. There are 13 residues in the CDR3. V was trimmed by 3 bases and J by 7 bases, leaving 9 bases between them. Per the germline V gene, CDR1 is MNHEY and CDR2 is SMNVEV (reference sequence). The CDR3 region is CASSLREGEKLFF. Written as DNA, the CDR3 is TGTGCCAGCAGTTTGAGGGAGGGTGAAAAACTGTTTTTT.

This chain's CDR3 is CASSVDTSGMNSQYF. In nucleotides, the CDR3 is TGTGCCAGCAGCGTAGACACTAGCGGGATGAACTCGCAGTACTTC. This sequence joins TRBV9 and TRBJ2-7, with TRBD2 matching 10 bases. CDR3 length equals 15 residues. From germline, CDR1 is SGDLS and CDR2 YYNGEE. V lost 0 bases, J lost 9 bases, and 9 bases stayed unmatched.

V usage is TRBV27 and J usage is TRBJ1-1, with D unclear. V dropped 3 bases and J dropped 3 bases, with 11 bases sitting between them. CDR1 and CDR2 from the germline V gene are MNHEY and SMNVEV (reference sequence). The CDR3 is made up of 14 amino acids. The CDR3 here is CASSLEEGHTEAFF. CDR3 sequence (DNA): TGTGCCAGCAGTTTGGAGGAAGGTCACACTGAAGCTTTCTTT.

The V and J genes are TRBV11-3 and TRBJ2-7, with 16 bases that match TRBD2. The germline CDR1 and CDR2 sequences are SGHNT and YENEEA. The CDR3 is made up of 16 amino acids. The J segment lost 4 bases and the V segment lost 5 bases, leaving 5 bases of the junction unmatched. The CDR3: CASSPGLAGGTYEQYF. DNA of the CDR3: TGTGCCAGCAGCCCGGGACTAGCGGGGGGGACTTACGAGCAGTACTTC.

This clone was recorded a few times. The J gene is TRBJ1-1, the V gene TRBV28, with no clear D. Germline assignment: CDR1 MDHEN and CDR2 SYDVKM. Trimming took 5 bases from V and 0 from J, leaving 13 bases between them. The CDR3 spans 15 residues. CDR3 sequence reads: CASSVGHSLNTEAFF. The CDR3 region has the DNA TGTGCCAGCAGTGTCGGTCATTCATTGAACACTGAAGCTTTCTTT.

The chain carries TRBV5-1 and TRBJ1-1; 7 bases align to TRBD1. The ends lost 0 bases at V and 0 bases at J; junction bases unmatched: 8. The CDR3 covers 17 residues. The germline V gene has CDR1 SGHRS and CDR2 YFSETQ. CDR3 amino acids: CASSLDWTGALNTEAFF. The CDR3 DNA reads TGCGCCAGCAGCTTGGACTGGACAGGAGCCTTGAACACTGAAGCTTTCTTT.

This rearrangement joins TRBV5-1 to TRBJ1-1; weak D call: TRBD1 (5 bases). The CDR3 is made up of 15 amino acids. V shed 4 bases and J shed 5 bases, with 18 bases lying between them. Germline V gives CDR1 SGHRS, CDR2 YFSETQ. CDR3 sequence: CASSPWGEGLTEAFF. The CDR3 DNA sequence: TGCGCCAGCAGCCCCTGGGGGGAAGGGTTGACTGAAGCTTTCTTT.

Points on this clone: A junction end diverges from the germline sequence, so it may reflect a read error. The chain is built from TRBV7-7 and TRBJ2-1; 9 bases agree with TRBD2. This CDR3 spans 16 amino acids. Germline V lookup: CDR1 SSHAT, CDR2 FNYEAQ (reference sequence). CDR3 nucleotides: TGTGCTAGCAGCCGACTAGCGGACCGTTCCTACAATGAGCAGTTCTTC. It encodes CASSRLADRSYNEQFF.

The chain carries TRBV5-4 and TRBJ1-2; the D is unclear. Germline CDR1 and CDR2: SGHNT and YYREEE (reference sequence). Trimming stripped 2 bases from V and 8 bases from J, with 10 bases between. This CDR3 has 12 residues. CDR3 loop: CASSFSGGGYTF. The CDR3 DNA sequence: TGTGCCAGCAGCTTCTCGGGAGGCGGCTACACCTTC.

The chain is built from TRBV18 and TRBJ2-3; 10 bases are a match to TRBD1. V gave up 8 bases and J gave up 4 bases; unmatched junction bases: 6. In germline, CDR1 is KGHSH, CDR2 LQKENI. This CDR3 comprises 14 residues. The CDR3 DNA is TGTGCCAGCCGCTGGGACAGGGGCGCAGATACGCAGTATTTT. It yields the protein CASRWDRGADTQYF.

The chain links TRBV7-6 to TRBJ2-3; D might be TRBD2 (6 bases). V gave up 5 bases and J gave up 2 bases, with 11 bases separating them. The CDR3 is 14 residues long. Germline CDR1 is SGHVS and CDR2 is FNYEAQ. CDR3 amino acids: CASSRTMPTDTQYF. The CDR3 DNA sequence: TGTGCCAGCAGCAGGACTATGCCCACAGATACGCAGTATTTT. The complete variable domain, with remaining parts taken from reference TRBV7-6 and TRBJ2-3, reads GAGVSQSPRYKVTKRGQDVALRCDPISGHVSLYWYRQALGQGPEFLTYFNYEAQQDKSGLPNDRFSAERPEGSISTLTIQRTEQRDSAMYRCASSRTMPTDTQYFGPGTRLTVL.

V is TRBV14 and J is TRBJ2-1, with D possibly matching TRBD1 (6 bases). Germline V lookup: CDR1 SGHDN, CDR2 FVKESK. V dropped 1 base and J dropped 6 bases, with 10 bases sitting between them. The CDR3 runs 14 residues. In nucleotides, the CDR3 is TGTGCCAGCAGCCAAGGGGGGCGGGCCAATGAGCAGTTCTTC. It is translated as CASSQGGRANEQFF. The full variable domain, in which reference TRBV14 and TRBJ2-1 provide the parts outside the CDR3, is EAGVTQFPSHSVIEKGQTVTLRCDPISGHDNLYWYRRVMGKEIKFLLHFVKESKQDESGMPNNRFLAERTGGTYSTLKVQPAELEDSGVYFCASSQGGRANEQFFGPGTRLTVL.

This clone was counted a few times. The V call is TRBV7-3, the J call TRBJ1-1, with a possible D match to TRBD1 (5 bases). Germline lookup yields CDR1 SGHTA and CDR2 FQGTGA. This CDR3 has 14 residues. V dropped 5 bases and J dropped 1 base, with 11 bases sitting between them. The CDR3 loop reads CASSPTARNTEAFF. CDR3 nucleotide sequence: TGTGCCAGCAGCCCGACAGCGAGGAACACTGAAGCTTTCTTT.

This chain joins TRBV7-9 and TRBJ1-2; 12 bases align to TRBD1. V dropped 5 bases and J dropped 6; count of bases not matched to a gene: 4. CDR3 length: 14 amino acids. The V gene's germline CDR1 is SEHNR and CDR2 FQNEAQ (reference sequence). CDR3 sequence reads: CASSTGTGGHGYTF. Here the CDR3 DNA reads TGTGCCAGCAGCACGGGGACAGGGGGCCATGGCTACACCTTC.

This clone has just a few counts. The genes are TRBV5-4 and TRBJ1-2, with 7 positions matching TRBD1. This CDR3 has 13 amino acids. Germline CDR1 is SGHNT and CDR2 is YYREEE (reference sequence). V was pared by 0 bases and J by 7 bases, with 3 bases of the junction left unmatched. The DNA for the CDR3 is TGTGCCAGCAGCTTGGAACAGGGGAGTGGCTACACCTTC. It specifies CASSLEQGSGYTF.

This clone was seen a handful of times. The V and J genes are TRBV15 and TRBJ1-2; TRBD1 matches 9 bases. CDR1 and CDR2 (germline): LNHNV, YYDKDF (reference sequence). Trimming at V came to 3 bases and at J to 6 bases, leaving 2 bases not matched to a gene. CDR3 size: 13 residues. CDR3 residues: CATSSRDRDGYTF. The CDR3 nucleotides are TGTGCCACCAGCAGCCGGGACAGGGATGGCTACACCTTC.